This is a list of T cell receptor beta chains from one sample in a study of blood T cell repertoires in COVID-19. Here immunoSEQ multiplex PCR was the method, and the copy in TCRdb shows in-frame clones only, minus some. The sample consists of roughly 180,000 clones, more than 70% of them appearing once. The sample taken for sequencing was PBMCs or T cells enriched from blood (not recorded which). Receptors originate from a woman between 50 and 59 years old in a cohort exposed to, infected with or recovered from COVID-19 (not recorded which). The CDR3 runs from the conserved cysteine through the conserved F or W. The D gene is left open where the match is weak. The size of a clone is reported for some rows only, either as once, few or many, or as a class for expanded clones.

cdr3_aa: CASRITGGRNEQFF; cdr3_nt: TGTGCCAGTAGGATCACAGGGGGTCGAAATGAGCAGTTCTTC; v_call: TRBV19; clone_size: -; d_call: TRBD1; j_call: TRBJ2-1; cdr3_length: 14
cdr3_aa: CSVPRGDYGDIQYF; cdr3_nt: TGCAGCGTTCCCCGAGGGGACTATGGGGACATTCAGTACTTC; v_call: TRBV29-1; clone_size: few; d_call: TRBD2; j_call: TRBJ2-4; cdr3_length: 14
cdr3_aa: CAISSQGTGVVYGYTF; cdr3_nt: TGTGCCATCAGCTCTCAGGGGACAGGGGTCGTCTATGGCTACACCTTC; v_call: TRBV10-3; clone_size: -; d_call: TRBD1; j_call: TRBJ1-2; cdr3_length: 16
cdr3_aa: CASSLEKGTYEQYF; cdr3_nt: TGTGCCAGCAGCCTTGAAAAGGGGACCTACGAGCAGTACTTC; v_call: TRBV3-1/TRBV3-2; clone_size: -; d_call: -; j_call: TRBJ2-7; cdr3_length: 14
cdr3_aa: CASSHGQGREKLFF; cdr3_nt: TGTGCCAGCAGCCACGGACAGGGACGTGAAAAACTGTTTTTT; v_call: TRBV7-9; clone_size: -; d_call: TRBD1; j_call: TRBJ1-4; cdr3_length: 14
cdr3_aa: CASSLAAGGTYEQYF; cdr3_nt: TGTGCCAGCAGCTTAGCGGCGGGTGGAACCTACGAGCAGTACTTC; v_call: TRBV7-9; clone_size: -; d_call: -; j_call: TRBJ2-7; cdr3_length: 15
cdr3_aa: CASSTGGVKPQHF; cdr3_nt: TGTGCCAGCAGTACAGGGGGCGTGAAGCCCCAGCATTTT; v_call: TRBV2; clone_size: -; d_call: TRBD1; j_call: TRBJ1-5; cdr3_length: 13
cdr3_aa: CASSLGLAGGMYEQFF; cdr3_nt: TGTGCCAGCAGCTTAGGCCTAGCGGGAGGAATGTACGAGCAGTTCTTC; v_call: TRBV7-3; clone_size: -; d_call: TRBD2; j_call: TRBJ2-1; cdr3_length: 16
cdr3_aa: CASSIREFPVSNQPQHF; cdr3_nt: TGTGCCAGTAGTATTCGAGAATTTCCCGTTAGCAATCAGCCCCAGCATTTT; v_call: TRBV19; clone_size: once; d_call: -; j_call: TRBJ1-5; cdr3_length: 17
cdr3_aa: CASMEYRGLPIYEQYF; cdr3_nt: TGCGCCAGCATGGAGTACCGAGGACTCCCGATTTACGAGCAGTACTTC; v_call: TRBV10-2; clone_size: once; d_call: -; j_call: TRBJ2-7; cdr3_length: 16